Listed below are T cell receptor beta chains from one sample, sequenced in a study of blood T cell repertoires in COVID-19. Sequencing used immunoSEQ multiplex PCR; TCRdb keeps in-frame clones, though not all of them. This repertoire shows approximately 120,000 clones, 80% to 85% found once; its top ten account for about 18%. Sequencing input: PBMCs or T cells enriched from blood (not recorded which). The receptors shown here come from a man aged 25-40 years who had recovered from COVID-19. Both conserved end residues are part of each CDR3. D genes are given only for firm matches. For some rows the clone size is stated as once, few or many, or as a class when expanded; others skip it.

D	size	V	J	CDR3	DNA
TRBD1	NA	TRBV6-5	TRBJ1-6	CASTIDRGLNSPLHF	TGTGCCAGCACCATCGACAGGGGCCTTAATTCACCCCTCCACTTT
TRBD1	NA	TRBV6-5	TRBJ1-2	CASNFRGLSGYTF	TGTGCCAGCAACTTCAGGGGGCTGAGTGGCTACACCTTC
NA	NA	TRBV4-1	TRBJ2-3	CASSARTPDTQYF	TGCGCCAGCAGCGCCCGGACACCAGATACGCAGTATTTT
NA	NA	TRBV9	TRBJ2-5	CASSVEVGGPQTQYF	TGTGCCAGCAGCGTAGAGGTCGGGGGGCCCCAGACCCAGTACTTC
NA	NA	TRBV11-2	TRBJ2-3	CASSRGSVTDTQYF	TGTGCCAGCAGCCGGGGGTCGGTCACAGATACGCAGTATTTT
NA	once	TRBV14	TRBJ1-5	CASSQGQRQPQHF	TGTGCCAGCAGCCAAGGACAGCGCCAGCCCCAGCATTTT
NA	NA	TRBV19	TRBJ2-3	CASRQTGTSTDTQYF	TGTGCCAGTAGACAAACCGGGACTAGCACAGATACGCAGTATTTT
TRBD1	NA	TRBV13	TRBJ2-7	CASSPGTGLDEQYF	TGTGCCAGCAGCCCCGGGACAGGGTTGGACGAGCAGTACTTC
NA	NA	TRBV6-6	TRBJ2-7	CASSYRGISHEQYF	TGTGCCAGCAGTTATAGGGGGATTTCCCACGAGCAGTACTTC
TRBD1	NA	TRBV5-6	TRBJ2-3	CASSLITGGTTDTQYF	TGTGCCAGCAGCTTGATAACAGGGGGTACCACAGATACGCAGTATTTT
TRBD1	NA	TRBV10-3	TRBJ1-2	CAISESNGQVAYGYTF	TGTGCCATCAGTGAGTCAAACGGACAGGTAGCCTATGGCTACACCTTC
TRBD1	NA	TRBV5-8	TRBJ1-2	CASSRQGDYGYTF	TGTGCCAGCAGCCGACAGGGGGACTATGGCTACACCTTC
NA	NA	TRBV19	TRBJ1-2	CASSPLRGASYGYTF	TGTGCCAGTAGTCCGCTCCGGGGGGCGAGCTATGGCTACACCTTC
TRBD1	NA	TRBV18	TRBJ2-5	CASSPQGQGETQYF	TGTGCCAGCTCACCACAGGGACAGGGAGAGACCCAGTACTTC
TRBD1	NA	TRBV7-9	TRBJ1-2	CASSPGTGGATGGYTF	TGTGCCAGCAGCCCGGGGACAGGGGGCGCCACTGGGGGCTACACCTTC
NA	NA	TRBV19	TRBJ2-1	CASSWGTVPNEQFF	TGTGCCAGTAGTTGGGGGACTGTCCCCAATGAGCAGTTCTTC
NA	NA	TRBV9	TRBJ2-5	CASSVDHLGALKETQYF	TGTGCCAGCAGCGTAGATCATCTGGGGGCACTGAAAGAGACCCAGTACTTC
TRBD2	NA	TRBV14	TRBJ2-1	CASSQGLAGGPFFGQFF	TGTGCCAGCAGCCAGGGACTAGCGGGGGGGCCTTTTTTCGGGCAGTTCTTC
TRBD1	NA	TRBV7-2	TRBJ2-5	CASSSGQGWGETQYF	TGTGCCAGCAGCTCAGGACAGGGTTGGGGAGAGACCCAGTACTTC
NA	NA	TRBV7-3	TRBJ2-3	CASSPGTSTSTDTQYF	TGTGCCAGCAGCCCCGGGACAAGTACTAGCACAGATACGCAGTATTTT
TRBD2	NA	TRBV10-2	TRBJ2-1	CASRGTSGSQNEQFF	TGCGCCAGCAGGGGGACTAGCGGGAGTCAGAATGAGCAGTTCTTC
NA	NA	TRBV11-3	TRBJ1-6	CASSLDRWAINSPLHF	TGTGCCAGCAGCTTAGATAGGTGGGCAATTAATTCACCCCTCCACTTT
NA	NA	TRBV27	TRBJ2-2	CASSITARVGELFF	TGTGCCAGCAGTATAACCGCGAGAGTCGGGGAGCTGTTTTTT
TRBD1	NA	TRBV6-6	TRBJ2-2	CASSPRADRGRFGELFF	TGTGCCAGCAGTCCGAGAGCAGACAGGGGGCGGTTCGGGGAGCTGTTTTTT